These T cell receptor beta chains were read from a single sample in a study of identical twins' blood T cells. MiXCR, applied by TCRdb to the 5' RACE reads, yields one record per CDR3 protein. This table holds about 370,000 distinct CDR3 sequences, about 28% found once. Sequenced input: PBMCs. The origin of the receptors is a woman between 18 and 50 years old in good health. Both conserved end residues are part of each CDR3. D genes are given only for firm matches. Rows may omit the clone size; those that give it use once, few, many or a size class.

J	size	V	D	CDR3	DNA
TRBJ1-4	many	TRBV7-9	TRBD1	CASRQTGGMENEKLFF	TGTGCCAGCAGACAAACAGGGGGCATGGAGAATGAAAAACTGTTTTTT
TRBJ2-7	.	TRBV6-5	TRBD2	CASSYSLAGPFEQYF	TGTGCCAGCAGTTACTCCCTAGCGGGGCCCTTCGAGCAGTACTTC
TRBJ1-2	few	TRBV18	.	CASSPSRSDGYTF	TGTGCCAGCTCACCCTCTCGTTCGGATGGCTACACCTTC
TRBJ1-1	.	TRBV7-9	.	CASSSSRATEAFF	TGTGCCAGCAGCTCATCAAGGGCTACTGAAGCTTTCTTT
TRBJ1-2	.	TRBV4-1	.	CASSQGPRGRGYTF	TGCGCCAGCAGCCAAGGTCCCAGGGGTCGGGGCTACACCTTC
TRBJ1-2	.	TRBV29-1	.	CSVRLSFGFTF	TGCAGCGTTCGCCTGTCTTTTGGCTTCACCTTC
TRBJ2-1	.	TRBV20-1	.	CSAEEYNDRQFF	TGCAGTGCAGAGGAGTACAATGATCGGCAGTTCTTC
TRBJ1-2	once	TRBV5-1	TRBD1	CASSGSGTDDGYTF	TGCGCCAGCAGCGGTTCCGGGACAGATGATGGCTACACCTTC
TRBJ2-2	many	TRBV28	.	CASSTQITGELFF	TGTGCCAGCAGCACCCAAATCACCGGGGAGCTGTTTTTT
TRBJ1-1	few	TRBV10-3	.	CAIRLRWEDTEAFF	TGTGCCATCAGGCTTCGTTGGGAAGACACTGAAGCTTTCTTT
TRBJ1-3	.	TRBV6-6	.	CASLRGPGNTIYF	TGTGCCTCACTCCGGGGACCGGGAAACACCATATATTTT
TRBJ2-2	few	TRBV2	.	CASSEWGGDTGELFF	TGTGCCAGCAGTGAATGGGGCGGAGACACCGGGGAGCTGTTTTTT
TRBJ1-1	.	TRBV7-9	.	CASKKDGGVTEAFF	TGTGCCAGCAAGAAGGACGGAGGAGTCACTGAAGCTTTCTTT
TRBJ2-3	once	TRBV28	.	CAGSLGVTPDTQYF	TGTGCCGGCAGTTTAGGGGTTACCCCAGATACGCAGTATTTT
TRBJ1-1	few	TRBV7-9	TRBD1	CASSLGGTGRLDTEAFF	TGTGCCAGCAGTTTAGGCGGGACAGGCAGATTGGACACTGAAGCTTTCTTT
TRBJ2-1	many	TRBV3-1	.	CASSHLRYEQFF	TGTGCCAGCAGCCATTTAAGGTATGAGCAGTTCTTC
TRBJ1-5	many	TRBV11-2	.	CASSPSVNQPQHF	TGTGCCAGCAGCCCGAGTGTTAATCAGCCCCAGCATTTT
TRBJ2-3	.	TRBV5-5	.	CASSLGLQVDTQYF	TGTGCCAGCAGCTTGGGCCTTCAGGTAGATACGCAGTATTTT
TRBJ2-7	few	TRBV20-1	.	CSAPGPFSYEQYF	TGCAGTGCCCCAGGACCCTTTTCCTACGAGCAGTACTTC
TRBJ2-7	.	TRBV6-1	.	CASQFSASGRQYF	TGTGCCAGCCAGTTTTCGGCCTCGGGACGGCAGTACTTC
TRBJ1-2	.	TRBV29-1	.	CSGQANYGYTF	TGCAGCGGGCAAGCTAACTATGGCTACACCTTC
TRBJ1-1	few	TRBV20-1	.	CSASRGGWNTEAFF	TGCAGTGCTTCTCGTGGGGGTTGGAACACTGAAGCTTTCTTT
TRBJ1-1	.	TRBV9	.	CASSVNRMNTEAFF	TGTGCCAGCAGCGTAAACAGGATGAACACTGAAGCTTTCTTT
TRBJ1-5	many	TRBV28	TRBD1	CASSLDRGNQPQHF	TGTGCCAGCAGTCTTGACAGGGGCAATCAGCCCCAGCATTTT
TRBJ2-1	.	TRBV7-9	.	CASSHARTFNEQFF	TGTGCCAGCAGCCATGCAAGGACTTTCAATGAGCAGTTCTTC
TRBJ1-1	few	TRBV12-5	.	CASGPWTANTEAFF	TGTGCTAGTGGTCCGTGGACAGCGAACACTGAAGCTTTCTTT
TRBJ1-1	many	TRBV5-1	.	CASRVEARTEAFF	TGCGCCAGCAGGGTCGAGGCAAGGACTGAAGCTTTCTTT
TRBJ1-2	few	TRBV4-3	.	CASSQEAGYGYTF	TGCGCCAGCAGCCAAGAGGCCGGCTATGGCTACACCTTC
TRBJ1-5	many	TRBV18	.	CASSSSGKQPQHF	TGTGCCAGCTCATCCTCAGGGAAACAGCCCCAGCATTTT
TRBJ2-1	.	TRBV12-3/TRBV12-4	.	CASSPNLRSYNEQFF	TGTGCCAGCAGTCCCAACTTGCGCTCCTACAATGAGCAGTTCTTC
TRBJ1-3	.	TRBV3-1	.	CVSSQEWGSGNTIYF	TGTGTCAGCAGCCAAGAGTGGGGATCTGGAAACACCATATATTTT
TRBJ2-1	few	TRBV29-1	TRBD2	CSVVLAGTYNEQFF	TGCAGCGTTGTTCTAGCGGGTACCTACAATGAGCAGTTCTTC
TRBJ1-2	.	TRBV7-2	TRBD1	CASRGQGLDYGYTF	TGTGCCAGCAGGGGACAGGGGTTAGACTATGGCTACACCTTC
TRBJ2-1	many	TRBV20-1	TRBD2	CSAKVAGAYNEQFF	TGCAGTGCTAAGGTAGCGGGGGCTTACAATGAGCAGTTCTTC
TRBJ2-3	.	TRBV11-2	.	CASKFLSDTQYF	TGTGCCAGCAAGTTCCTCTCAGATACGCAGTATTTT
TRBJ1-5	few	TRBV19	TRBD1	CASRPSTGRTGPQHF	TGTGCCAGTAGACCCTCGACAGGGAGGACGGGGCCCCAGCATTTT
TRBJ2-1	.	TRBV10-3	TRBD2	CAISPGLAGTYNEQFF	TGTGCCATCAGCCCCGGACTAGCGGGCACGTACAATGAGCAGTTCTTC
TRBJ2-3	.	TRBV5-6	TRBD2	CASSFGTSGGDVGDTQYF	TGTGCCAGCAGCTTCGGGACTAGCGGGGGGGACGTGGGAGATACGCAGTATTTT
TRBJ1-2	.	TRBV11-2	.	CASSRSYVDGYTF	TGTGCCAGCAGCCGATCGTACGTGGATGGCTACACCTTC